A selection of T cell receptor beta chains follows, all from one sample in a study of blood T cell repertoires in COVID-19. Libraries were prepared by immunoSEQ multiplex PCR; TCRdb keeps only in-frame clonotypes and omits some of them. Altogether about 200,000 clones are present, around 81% being singletons, with the ten largest covering more than 8.5%. The specimen was PBMCs or T cells enriched from blood (not recorded which). Every receptor here comes from a woman aged 50 to 60 with acute COVID-19. The CDR3 runs from the conserved cysteine through the conserved F or W. D genes are given only for firm matches. Expanded clones get a size class; other rows say once, few or many, or leave the size out.

- - TRBJ2-7 TRBV15 CATQQDITYEQYF TGTGCCACCCAACAGGACATAACCTACGAGCAGTACTTC
TRBD1 - TRBJ2-2 TRBV7-3 CASSPDRENTGELFF TGTGCCAGCAGCCCCGACAGGGAAAACACCGGGGAGCTGTTTTTT
- few TRBJ2-1 TRBV18 CASSPKAGLAYNEQFF TGTGCCAGCTCACCAAAGGCGGGATTGGCGTACAATGAGCAGTTCTTC
TRBD2 - TRBJ2-1 TRBV24-1 CATSDPGTPLAGDEQFF TGTGCCACCAGTGATCCCGGAACCCCCCTAGCGGGAGATGAGCAGTTCTTC
TRBD2 few TRBJ2-5 TRBV5-1 CASSPSGLVSKTQYF TGCGCCAGCAGCCCGTCGGGACTAGTTTCCAAGACCCAGTACTTC
- - TRBJ1-1 TRBV3-1/TRBV3-2 CASSHQGSTEAFF TGTGCCAGCAGCCACCAGGGGAGCACTGAAGCTTTCTTT
- - TRBJ2-1 TRBV3-1/TRBV3-2 CASSFNTYNEQFF TGTGCCAGCAGCTTCAACACATACAATGAGCAGTTCTTC
- - TRBJ2-2 TRBV12-5 CASGPARAGTGELFF TGTGCTAGTGGCCCCGCGAGGGCCGGGACCGGGGAGCTGTTTTTT
TRBD2 - TRBJ2-1 TRBV18 CASSPGLALYNEQFF TGTGCCAGCTCACCAGGACTAGCGCTCTACAATGAGCAGTTCTTC
- few TRBJ2-3 TRBV19 CASSTPEGSGTQYF TGTGCCAGTAGTACCCCCGAGGGCTCAGGTACGCAGTATTTT